These T cell receptor beta chains were read from a single sample in a study of blood T cell repertoires in COVID-19. Using immunoSEQ multiplex PCR, the repertoire was profiled, and TCRdb retains in-frame clones only, with some absent. The data show 130,000 or so clones, with more than 80% seen just once and 9% to 15% held by the top ten. The sample consisted of peripheral blood. The receptors stem from a woman aged 55-70 years with acute or convalescent COVID-19. CDR3s include the opening cysteine and the closing phenylalanine or tryptophan.

TRBV27,TRBJ2-7,CASSRGTATYEQYF
TRBV29-1,TRBJ2-2,CSGGRGTGELFF
TRBV2,TRBJ1-5,CASRDDRYSNQPQHF
TRBV5-1,TRBJ1-2,CASSDSPSNYGYTF
TRBV18,TRBJ1-1,CASSPSQTNLNTEAFF
TRBV5-1,TRBJ2-3,CASSTGGDTDTQYF
TRBV27,TRBJ2-5,CASGSMPGQGHQETQYF
TRBV2,TRBJ2-7,CASRDRAYEQYF
TRBV10-2,TRBJ1-3,CATGTASGNTIYF
TRBV6-1,TRBJ1-6,CASSDRAYSPLHF
TRBV7-9,TRBJ1-1,CASSPRDRVNTEAFF
TRBV2,TRBJ2-2,CASSEQGVGNTGELFF
TRBV5-1,TRBJ1-1,CASSQGQVGVTEAFF
TRBV7-3,TRBJ2-2,CASSPRGASDTGELFF
TRBV30,TRBJ2-3,CALSTAGADTQYF
TRBV12-3/TRBV12-4,TRBJ1-5,CASRGGRLQPQHF
TRBV19,TRBJ1-6,CASSMTGSPLHF
TRBV9,TRBJ1-4,CASSVGGAEEKLFF
TRBV5-4,TRBJ2-3,CASSQTRRTDTQYF
TRBV7-9,TRBJ1-2,CASSLEGALSYGYTF
TRBV3-1/TRBV3-2,TRBJ2-3,CASSQGIAGGSDTQYF
TRBV5-8,TRBJ1-6,CASRTYPTSPLHF
TRBV3-1/TRBV3-2,TRBJ1-5,CASSTGVENQPQHF
TRBV2,TRBJ2-5,CASSGFRGMAQETQYF
TRBV30,TRBJ1-3,CAWSPTGANTIYF
TRBV28,TRBJ1-4,CASSPSGGANEKLFF
TRBV9,TRBJ2-5,CASSVGGGGAQETQYF
TRBV28,TRBJ1-2,CASTPGGGWGGYTF
TRBV4-2,TRBJ2-1,CASSSRTSGAYNEQFF
TRBV6-5,TRBJ1-4,CASSYDRGREKLFF
TRBV3-1/TRBV3-2,TRBJ1-2,CASSPGQGTSYTF
TRBV5-1,TRBJ2-7,CASSFRDLGTGGAEQYF
TRBV30,TRBJ2-1,CAWTRDSQRFF
TRBV5-1,TRBJ1-2,CVSSSSGPEEFYGYTF
TRBV3-1/TRBV3-2,TRBJ2-5,CASSPGTSGEETQYF